Detailed here is one T cell receptor (beta chain). The antigen is unknown. The sample originates from a study of a mutant IDH1 vaccine in newly diagnosed glioma. On the study more broadly: First vaccine doses came 4-6 weeks after radiotherapy alone, or with temozolomide cycles.

Time point given: week 47, end of study. With topical imiquimod, each dose of the vaccine consisted of 300 ug of mutant IDH1 20-mer peptide. There were new WHO grade 3 or 4 astrocytomas in the donors, and these were IDH1-mutant and ATRX-lost. Data came from immunoSEQ multiplex PCR; TCRdb stores just in-frame clones and leaves some out. The repertoire holds roughly 35,000 clones, with roughly 70% as singletons. The CDR3 extends over 14 amino acids. V lost 4 bases and J 6 bases, leaving 15 bases between the germline ends. In germline, CDR1 is LNHDA, CDR2 SQIVND (reference sequence). This receptor was identified in a man aged 35-49 years with glioma. The rearrangement links TRBV19 to TRBJ1-2; tentatively, D is TRBD1 (6 bases). The sample consisted of PBMCs, taken from a glioma patient whose treatment included an IDH1 peptide vaccine. CDR3 in amino acids: CASSTPQGRDGYTF. In DNA form, the CDR3 reads TGTGCCAGTAGTACCCCCCAGGGGCGGGATGGCTACACCTTC.